These 3 T cell receptor beta chains originate from one sample sequenced in a study of human T cells and chemical hapten exposure. Library construction involved attaching unique molecular identifiers to individual cDNA molecules, which allowed quantitative, reproducible TCR counting. TCRdb reprocessed the reads via MiXCR and lists one record per CDR3 protein. The sample carries about 150 distinct CDR3 sequences, 55% recorded once. Treatment given: therapeutic diphenylcyclopropenone sensitization with weekly scalp DPC. This specimen was whole blood, taken before DPC sensitization or 2, 6, or about 24 weeks after (not recorded which). The receptor source for this set is an adult with alopecia areata. Some clones in this sample may be carry-over from other donors' samples. This table probably holds off-target reads from a library built for another chain.

The V call is TRBV20-1, the J call TRBJ2-5; D ambiguous. V dropped 4 bases and J dropped 2 bases, with 8 bases sitting between them. The germline V gene has CDR1 DFQATT and CDR2 SNEGSKA (reference sequence). This CDR3 comprises 12 residues. Here the CDR3 DNA reads TGCAGTGCTATGGCTGAGCAAGAGACCCAGTACTTC. Protein: CSAMAEQETQYF.

The rearrangement links TRBV6-6 to TRBJ1-3; D gene uncertain. This CDR3 region has 14 residues. Deletions cut 2 bases from V and 0 bases from J, with 5 bases between. Looked up from germline, CDR1 is MNHNY and CDR2 is SVGAGI (reference sequence). CDR3 sequence: CASSYDISGNTIYF. CDR3 sequence (DNA): TGTGCCAGCAGTTACGACATCTCTGGAAACACCATATATTTT.

The chain couples TRBV10-3 to TRBJ1-6; TRBD1 aligns across 7 bases. The CDR3 sequence is 13 residues long. J lost 7 bases, V lost 7 bases, and 4 bases had no gene match. Germline-derived CDR1 and CDR2 are ENHRY and SYGVKD. CDR3 protein: CAITGQENSPLHF. CDR3 in DNA: TGTGCCATCACTGGACAGGAGAATTCACCCCTCCACTTT.